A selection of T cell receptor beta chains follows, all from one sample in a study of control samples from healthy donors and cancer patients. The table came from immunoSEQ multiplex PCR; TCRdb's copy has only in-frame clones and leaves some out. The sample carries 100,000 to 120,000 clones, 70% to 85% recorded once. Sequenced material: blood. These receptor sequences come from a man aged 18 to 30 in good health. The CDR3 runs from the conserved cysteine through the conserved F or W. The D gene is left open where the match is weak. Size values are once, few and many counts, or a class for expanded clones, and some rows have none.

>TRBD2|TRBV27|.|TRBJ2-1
CASSRRLAGSYNEQFF
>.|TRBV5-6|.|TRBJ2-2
CASSPDTGNTGELFF
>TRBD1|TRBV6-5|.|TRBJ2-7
CASSRTGVEQYF
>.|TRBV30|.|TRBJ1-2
CAWSVGLGDGYTF
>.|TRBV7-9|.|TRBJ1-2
CASSLFLGDDGYTF
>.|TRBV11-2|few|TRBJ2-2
CASIPRGGPGELFF
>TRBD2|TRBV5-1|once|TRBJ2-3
CASSPLAGGHTDTQYF
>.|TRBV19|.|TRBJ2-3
CASSPWTSGTQYF
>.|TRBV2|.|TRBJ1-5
CASSEGRNGNQPQHF
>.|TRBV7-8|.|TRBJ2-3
CASSSDNVGTDTQYF
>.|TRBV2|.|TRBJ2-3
CASSEASLRGDTQYF
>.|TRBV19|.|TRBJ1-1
CASSPNKQLNTEAFF
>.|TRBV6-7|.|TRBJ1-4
CASSLRVGDEKLFF
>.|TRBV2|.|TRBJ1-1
CARGSGNTEAFF
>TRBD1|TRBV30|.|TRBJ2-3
CAWSLGQGIGRYF